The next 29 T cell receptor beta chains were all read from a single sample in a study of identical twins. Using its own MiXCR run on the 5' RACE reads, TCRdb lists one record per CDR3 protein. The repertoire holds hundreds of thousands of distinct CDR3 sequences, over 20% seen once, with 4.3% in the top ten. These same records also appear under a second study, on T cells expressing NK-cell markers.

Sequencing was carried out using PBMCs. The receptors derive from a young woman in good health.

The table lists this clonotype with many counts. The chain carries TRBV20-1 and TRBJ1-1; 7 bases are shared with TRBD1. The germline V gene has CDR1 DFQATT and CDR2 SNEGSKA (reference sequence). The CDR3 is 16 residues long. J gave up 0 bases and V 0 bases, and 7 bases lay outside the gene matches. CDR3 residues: CSARDLRGLMNTEAFF. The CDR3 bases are TGCAGTGCTAGAGATCTGAGGGGGCTCATGAACACTGAAGCTTTCTTT.

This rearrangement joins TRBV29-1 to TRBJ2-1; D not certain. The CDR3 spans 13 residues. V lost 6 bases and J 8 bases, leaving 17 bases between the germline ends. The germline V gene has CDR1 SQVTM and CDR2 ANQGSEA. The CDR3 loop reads CSVILVGKDEQFF. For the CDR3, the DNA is TGCAGCGTGATTCTCGTGGGGAAGGATGAGCAGTTCTTC.

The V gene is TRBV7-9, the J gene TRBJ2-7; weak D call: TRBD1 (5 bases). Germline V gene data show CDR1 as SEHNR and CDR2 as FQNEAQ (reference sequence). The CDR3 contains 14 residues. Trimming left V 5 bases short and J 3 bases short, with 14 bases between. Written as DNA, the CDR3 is TGTGCCAGCAGCCCCCAGGGTGAAAGCTACGAGCAGTACTTC. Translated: CASSPQGESYEQYF.

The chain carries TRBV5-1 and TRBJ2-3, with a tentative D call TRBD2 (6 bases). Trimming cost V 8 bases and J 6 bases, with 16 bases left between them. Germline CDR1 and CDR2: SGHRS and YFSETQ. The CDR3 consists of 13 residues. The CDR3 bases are TGCGCCAGTAGGCGACCCCGGGGGGATACGCAGTATTTT. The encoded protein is CASRRPRGDTQYF.

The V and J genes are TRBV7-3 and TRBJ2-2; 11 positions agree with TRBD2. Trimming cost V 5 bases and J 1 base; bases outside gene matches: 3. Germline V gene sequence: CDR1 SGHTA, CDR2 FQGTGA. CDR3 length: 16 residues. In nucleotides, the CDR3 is TGTGCCAGCAGCACTAGCGGGGGAGTGAACACCGGGGAGCTGTTTTTT. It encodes CASSTSGGVNTGELFF.

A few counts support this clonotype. The CDR3 DNA sequence: TGTGCCAGCAGCGTAGAGGGGGTAGGCACTGAAGCTTTCTTT. This gives the protein CASSVEGVGTEAFF. This chain links TRBV9 with TRBJ1-1; TRBD1 is a possible D gene (6 bases). Germline V CDR1 and CDR2: SGDLS, YYNGEE. CDR3 length: 14 residues. V gave up 0 bases and J gave up 4 bases, with 10 bases separating them.

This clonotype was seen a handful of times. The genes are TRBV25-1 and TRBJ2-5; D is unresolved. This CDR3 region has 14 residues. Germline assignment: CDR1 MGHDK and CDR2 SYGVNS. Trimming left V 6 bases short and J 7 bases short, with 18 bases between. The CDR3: CASSESDATGTQYF. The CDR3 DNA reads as TGTGCCAGCAGCGAAAGTGACGCGACCGGGACCCAGTACTTC.

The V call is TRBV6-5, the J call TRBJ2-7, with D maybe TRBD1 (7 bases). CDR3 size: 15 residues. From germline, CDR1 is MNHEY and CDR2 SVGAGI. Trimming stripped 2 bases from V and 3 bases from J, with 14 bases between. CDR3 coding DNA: TGTGCCAGCAGTTACCCCCAGGGGGGTTTCTACGAGCAGTACTTC. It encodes CASSYPQGGFYEQYF.

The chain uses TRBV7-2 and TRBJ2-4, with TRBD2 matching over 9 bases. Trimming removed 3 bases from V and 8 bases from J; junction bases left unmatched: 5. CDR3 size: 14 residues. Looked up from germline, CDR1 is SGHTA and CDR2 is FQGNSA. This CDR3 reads CASSFLAGVDIQYF. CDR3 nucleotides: TGTGCCAGCAGCTTTTTAGCGGGAGTTGACATTCAGTACTTC.

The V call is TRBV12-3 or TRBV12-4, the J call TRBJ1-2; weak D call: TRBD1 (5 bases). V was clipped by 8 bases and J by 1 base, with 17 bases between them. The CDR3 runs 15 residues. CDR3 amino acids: CASRPRAPYNYGYTF. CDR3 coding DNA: TGTGCCAGCCGCCCCAGGGCCCCCTATAACTATGGCTACACCTTC.

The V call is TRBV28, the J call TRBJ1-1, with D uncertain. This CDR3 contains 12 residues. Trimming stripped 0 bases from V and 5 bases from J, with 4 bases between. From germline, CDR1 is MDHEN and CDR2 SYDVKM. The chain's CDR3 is CASSLWPTEAFF. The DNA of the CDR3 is TGTGCCAGCAGTTTATGGCCAACTGAAGCTTTCTTT.

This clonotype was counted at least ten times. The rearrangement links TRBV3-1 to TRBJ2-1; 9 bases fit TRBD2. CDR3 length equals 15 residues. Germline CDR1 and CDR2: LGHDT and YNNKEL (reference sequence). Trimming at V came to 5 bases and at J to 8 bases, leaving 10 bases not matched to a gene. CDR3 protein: CASSAGTSSTDEQFF. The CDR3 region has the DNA TGTGCCAGCAGCGCCGGGACTAGCAGTACGGATGAGCAGTTCTTC.

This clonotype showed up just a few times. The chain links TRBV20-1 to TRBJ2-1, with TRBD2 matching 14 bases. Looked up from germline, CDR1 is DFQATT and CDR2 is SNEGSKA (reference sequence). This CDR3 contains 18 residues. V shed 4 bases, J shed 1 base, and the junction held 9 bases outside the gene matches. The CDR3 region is CSAKSGLAGGRSYNEQFF. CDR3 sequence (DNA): TGCAGTGCTAAGTCTGGACTAGCGGGAGGCCGGTCCTACAATGAGCAGTTCTTC.

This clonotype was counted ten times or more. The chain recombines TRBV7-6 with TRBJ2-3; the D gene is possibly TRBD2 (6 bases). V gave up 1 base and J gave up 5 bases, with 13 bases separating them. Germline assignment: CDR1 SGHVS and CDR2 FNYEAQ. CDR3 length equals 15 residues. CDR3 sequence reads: CASSLGAGRGDTQYF. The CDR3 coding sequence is TGTGCCAGCAGCTTAGGAGCAGGGCGGGGAGATACGCAGTATTTT.

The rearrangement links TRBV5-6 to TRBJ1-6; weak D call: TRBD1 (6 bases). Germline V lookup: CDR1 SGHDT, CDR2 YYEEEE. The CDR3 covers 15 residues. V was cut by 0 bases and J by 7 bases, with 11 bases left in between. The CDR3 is CASSLGGATNSPLHF. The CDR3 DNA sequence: TGTGCCAGCAGCTTGGGGGGGGCTACCAATTCACCCCTCCACTTT.

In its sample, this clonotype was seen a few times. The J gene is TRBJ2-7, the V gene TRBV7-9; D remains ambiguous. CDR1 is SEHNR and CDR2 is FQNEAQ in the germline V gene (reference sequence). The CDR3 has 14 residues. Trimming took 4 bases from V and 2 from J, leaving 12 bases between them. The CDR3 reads CASSSRVSPYEQYF. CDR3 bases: TGTGCCAGCAGCTCCCGGGTGTCACCCTACGAGCAGTACTTC.

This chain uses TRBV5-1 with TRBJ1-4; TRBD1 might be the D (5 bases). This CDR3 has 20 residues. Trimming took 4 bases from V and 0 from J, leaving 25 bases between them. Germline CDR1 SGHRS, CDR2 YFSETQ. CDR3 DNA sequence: TGCGCCAGCAGCCCCGGGAGGGCGGGGGACCTGCCTGCAACTAATGAAAAACTGTTTTTT. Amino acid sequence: CASSPGRAGDLPATNEKLFF.

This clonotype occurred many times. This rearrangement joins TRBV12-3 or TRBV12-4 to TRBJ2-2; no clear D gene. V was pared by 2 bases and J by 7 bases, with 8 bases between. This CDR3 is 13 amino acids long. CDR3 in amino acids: CASSLFSYGELFF. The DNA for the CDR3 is TGTGCCAGCAGTTTATTCAGTTACGGGGAGCTGTTTTTT.

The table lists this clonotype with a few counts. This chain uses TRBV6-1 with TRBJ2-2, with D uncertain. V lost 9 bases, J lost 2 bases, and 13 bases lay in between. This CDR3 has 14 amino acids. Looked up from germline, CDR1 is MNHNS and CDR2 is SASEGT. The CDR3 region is CASSKSFNTGELFF. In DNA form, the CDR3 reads TGTGCCAGTAGTAAGAGTTTCAACACCGGGGAGCTGTTTTTT.

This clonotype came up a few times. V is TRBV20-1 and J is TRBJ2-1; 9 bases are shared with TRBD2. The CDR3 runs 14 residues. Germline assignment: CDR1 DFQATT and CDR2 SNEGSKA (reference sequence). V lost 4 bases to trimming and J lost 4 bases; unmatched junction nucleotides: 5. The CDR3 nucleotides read TGCAGTGCTAAGAAGCGGGGGGATTACAATGAGCAGTTCTTC. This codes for CSAKKRGDYNEQFF.

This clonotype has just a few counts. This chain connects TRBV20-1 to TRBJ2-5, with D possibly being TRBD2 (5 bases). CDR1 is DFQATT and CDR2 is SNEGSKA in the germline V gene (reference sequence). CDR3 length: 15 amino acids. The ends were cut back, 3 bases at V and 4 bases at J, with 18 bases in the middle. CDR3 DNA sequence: TGCAGTGCTAGTGCGGTCCCAGCGGTCGGAGAGACCCAGTACTTC. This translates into CSASAVPAVGETQYF.

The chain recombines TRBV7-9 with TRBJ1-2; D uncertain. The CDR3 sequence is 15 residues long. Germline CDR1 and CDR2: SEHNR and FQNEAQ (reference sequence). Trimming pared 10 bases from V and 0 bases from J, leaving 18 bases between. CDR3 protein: CATRRASESNYGYTF. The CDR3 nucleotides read TGTGCCACAAGGCGGGCCTCTGAATCTAACTATGGCTACACCTTC.

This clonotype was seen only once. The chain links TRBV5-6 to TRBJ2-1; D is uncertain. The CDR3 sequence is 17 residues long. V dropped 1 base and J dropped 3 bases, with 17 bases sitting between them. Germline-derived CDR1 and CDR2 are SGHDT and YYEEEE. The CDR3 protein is CASSLLDMSGFYNEQFF. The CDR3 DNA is TGTGCCAGCAGCTTGTTAGATATGTCGGGTTTCTACAATGAGCAGTTCTTC.

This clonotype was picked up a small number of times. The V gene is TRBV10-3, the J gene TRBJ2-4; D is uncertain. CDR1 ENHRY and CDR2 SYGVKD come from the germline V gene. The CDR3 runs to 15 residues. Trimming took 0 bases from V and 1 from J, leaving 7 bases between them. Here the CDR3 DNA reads TGTGCCATCAGTGAGTCGGCGGCCGCCAAAAACATTCAGTACTTC. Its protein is CAISESAAAKNIQYF.

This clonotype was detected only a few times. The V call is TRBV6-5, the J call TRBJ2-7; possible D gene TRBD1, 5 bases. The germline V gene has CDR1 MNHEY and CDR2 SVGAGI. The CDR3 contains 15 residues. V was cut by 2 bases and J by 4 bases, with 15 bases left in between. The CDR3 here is CASSYKQTVDYEQYF. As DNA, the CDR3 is TGTGCCAGCAGTTACAAACAGACAGTAGATTACGAGCAGTACTTC.

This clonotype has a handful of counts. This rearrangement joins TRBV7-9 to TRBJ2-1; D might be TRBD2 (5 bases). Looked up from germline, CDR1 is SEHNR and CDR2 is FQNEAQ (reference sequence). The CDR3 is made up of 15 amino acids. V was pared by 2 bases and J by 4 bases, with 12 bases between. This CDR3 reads CASSLLFRGYNEQFF. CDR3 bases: TGTGCCAGCAGCTTACTTTTTCGGGGATACAATGAGCAGTTCTTC.

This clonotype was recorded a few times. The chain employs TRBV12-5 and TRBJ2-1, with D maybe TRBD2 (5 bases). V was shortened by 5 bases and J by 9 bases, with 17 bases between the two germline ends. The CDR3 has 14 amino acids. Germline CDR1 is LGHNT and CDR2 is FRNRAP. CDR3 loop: CASGLPAPRGEQFF. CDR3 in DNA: TGTGCTAGTGGTCTCCCCGCACCTCGGGGTGAGCAGTTCTTC.

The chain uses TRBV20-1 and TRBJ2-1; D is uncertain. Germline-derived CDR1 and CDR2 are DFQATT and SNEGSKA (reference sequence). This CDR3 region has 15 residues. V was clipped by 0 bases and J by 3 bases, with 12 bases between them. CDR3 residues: CSAREFVENYNEQFF. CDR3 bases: TGCAGTGCTAGAGAGTTCGTTGAGAACTACAATGAGCAGTTCTTC.

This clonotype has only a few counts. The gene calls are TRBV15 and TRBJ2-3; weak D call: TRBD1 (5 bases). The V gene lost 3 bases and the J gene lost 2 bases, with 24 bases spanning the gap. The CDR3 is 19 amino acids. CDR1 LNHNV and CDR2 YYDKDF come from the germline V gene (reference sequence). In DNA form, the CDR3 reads TGTGCCACCAGCAGCCCCCAAGACGTTAGTAGGGGTTACACAGATACGCAGTATTTT. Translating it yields CATSSPQDVSRGYTDTQYF.